Following are 23 T cell receptor beta chains from one sample sequenced in a study of chemoradiotherapy in HPV16-positive cancers. Only in-frame clones appear in the TCRdb table, and some are missing; sequencing was by immunoSEQ multiplex PCR. The sample gives approximately 20,000 clones, around 87% of which show up once; about 2.4% is in the top ten. Sequences were derived from blood, sampled from a patient who underwent chemoradiotherapy. The receptors here all came from a human donor with HPV-associated anogenital cancer.

This rearrangement joins TRBV11-2 to TRBJ2-5; D is unresolved. V lost 2 bases and J lost 2, with 18 bases in between. The CDR3 totals 17 residues. Germline values: CDR1 SGHAT, CDR2 FQNNGV. The CDR3 loop is CASSLRAFGGDQETQYF. The CDR3 region has the DNA TGTGCCAGCAGCTTACGGGCCTTCGGTGGGGATCAAGAGACCCAGTACTTC.

The chain combines TRBV12-5 with TRBJ2-3; TRBD2 aligns across 12 bases. The CDR3 has 15 residues. V gave up 6 bases and J gave up 6 bases; unmatched junction bases: 7. Germline values: CDR1 LGHNT, CDR2 FRNRAP. The CDR3 nucleotides are TGTGCTAGTGGATCGGGCACTAGCGGGAGGGATACGCAGTATTTT. Its translation is CASGSGTSGRDTQYF.

V is TRBV6-5 and J is TRBJ2-6, with D unresolved. The CDR3 length is 14 residues. Between the trimmed V and J ends, which lost 8 bases and 2 bases, there was a span of 10 bases. CDR1 and CDR2 from the germline V gene are MNHEY and SVGAGI. CDR3 nucleotide sequence: TGTGCCAGCTATGAGATGGCTGGGGCCAACGTCCTGACTTTC. As protein: CASYEMAGANVLTF.

The chain uses TRBV7-2 and TRBJ1-5; D uncertain. From germline, CDR1 is SGHTA and CDR2 FQGNSA. CDR3 length equals 14 residues. Between the trimmed V and J ends, which lost 2 bases and 9 bases, there was a span of 14 bases. CDR3 bases: TGTGCCAGCAGCTTACCGGAGGAGTTGGGGCCCCAGCATTTT. It yields the protein CASSLPEELGPQHF. The full variable domain, with the rest looked up from reference TRBV7-2 and TRBJ1-5, is GAGVSQSPSNKVTEKGKDVELRCDPISGHTALYWYRQSLGQGLEFLIYFQGNSAPDKSGLPSDRFSAERTGGSVSTLTIQRTQQEDSAVYLCASSLPEELGPQHFGDGTRLSIL.

The CDR3 nucleotides read TGTGCCAGCAGCCCGAAAAGTTCGGATGGCTACACCTTC. It is translated as CASSPKSSDGYTF. The V call is TRBV14, the J call TRBJ1-2; D not certain. The V end lost 4 bases, the J end lost 6 bases, and 12 bases lay between the germline ends. The CDR3 is 13 residues long. CDR1 and CDR2 from the germline V gene are SGHDN and FVKESK.

V gene TRBV5-5 combines with J gene TRBJ2-4; D is possibly TRBD1 or TRBD2 (6 bases each). The germline gives CDR1 SGHKS, CDR2 YYEKEE (reference sequence). This CDR3 has 15 amino acids. V shed 3 bases and J shed 6 bases, with 16 bases lying between them. The CDR3 region has the DNA TGTGCCAGCAGCTCCCGAGGGGGGTTGGGAAACATTCAGTACTTC. Residues: CASSSRGGLGNIQYF.

The rearrangement links TRBV9 to TRBJ1-5; 9 nucleotides align to TRBD1. The CDR3 is 15 amino acids. V lost 0 bases to trimming and J lost 2 bases; unmatched junction nucleotides: 0. The germline gives CDR1 SGDLS, CDR2 YYNGEE. The CDR3 loop reads CASSVGTGGNQPQHF. DNA for the CDR3: TGTGCCAGCAGCGTAGGGACAGGGGGCAATCAGCCCCAGCATTTT.

The V gene is TRBV28, the J gene TRBJ1-5; no reliable D call. Germline values: CDR1 MDHEN, CDR2 SYDVKM. CDR3 length equals 11 residues. V was trimmed by 6 bases and J by 4 bases, leaving 4 bases between them. CDR3: CASSVNQPQHF. The CDR3 nucleotides read TGTGCCAGCAGCGTGAATCAGCCCCAGCATTTT.

This rearrangement joins TRBV15 to TRBJ2-3; D uncertain. Germline lookup yields CDR1 LNHNV and CDR2 YYDKDF (reference sequence). There are 15 residues in the CDR3. Trimming stripped 5 bases from V and 0 bases from J, with 12 bases between. CDR3 DNA: TGTGCCACCAGCGCCCCAAGTCCTAGCACAGATACGCAGTATTTT. Protein sequence: CATSAPSPSTDTQYF. The entire variable domain, with the rest obtained from reference TRBV15 and TRBJ2-3, is as follows: DAMVIQNPRYQVTQFGKPVTLSCSQTLNHNVMYWYQQKSSQAPKLLFHYYDKDFNNEADTPDNFQSRRPNTSFCFLDIRSPGLGDTAMYLCATSAPSPSTDTQYFGPGTRLTVL.

The chain joins TRBV19 to TRBJ2-3, with 13 bases that match TRBD2. This CDR3 spans 16 amino acids. V gave up 4 bases and J gave up 3 bases; unmatched junction bases: 4. Germline V gene sequence: CDR1 LNHDA, CDR2 SQIVND (reference sequence). As DNA, the CDR3 is TGTGCCAGTAGTAGGACTAGCGGGAGCGGGACAGATACGCAGTATTTT. Residues: CASSRTSGSGTDTQYF. Complete variable domain (other parts from reference TRBV19 and TRBJ2-3): DGGITQSPKYLFRKEGQNVTLSCEQNLNHDAMYWYRQDPGQGLRLIYYSQIVNDFQKGDIAEGYSVSREKKESFPLTVTSAQKNPTAFYLCASSRTSGSGTDTQYFGPGTRLTVL.

The chain recombines TRBV5-6 with TRBJ1-4; the D gene is possibly TRBD1 (6 bases). The V end lost 4 bases, the J end lost 5 bases, and 15 bases lay between the germline ends. The CDR3 runs to 15 residues. Germline V gene data show CDR1 as SGHDT and CDR2 as YYEEEE. CDR3 in amino acids: CASSRGSGGNEKLFF. CDR3 coding DNA: TGTGCCAGCAGCAGGGGGTCAGGTGGAAATGAAAAACTGTTTTTT. Using reference TRBV5-6 and TRBJ1-4 for the parts outside the CDR3, the full variable domain is DAGVTQSPTHLIKTRGQQVTLRCSPKSGHDTVSWYQQALGQGPQFIFQYYEEEERQRGNFPDRFSGHQFPNYSSELNVNALLLGDSALYLCASSRGSGGNEKLFFGSGTQLSVL.

The chain uses TRBV29-1 and TRBJ2-5; D is uncertain. V gave up 7 bases and J gave up 3 bases, with 6 bases separating them. The V gene's germline CDR1 is SQVTM and CDR2 ANQGSEA. The CDR3 extends over 10 amino acids. CDR3 sequence: CSGSKETQYF. DNA for the CDR3: TGCAGCGGGTCAAAAGAGACCCAGTACTTC.

The J gene is TRBJ1-1, the V gene TRBV21-1; TRBD1 is taken as the D call from the table, unchecked against the DNA. TRBV21-1 is assigned pseudogene status. This CDR3 is built from 14 residues. Here the CDR3 reads CASSTRTPNTEAFF. The CDR3 coding sequence is TGTGCCAGCAGCACGAGGACACCGAACACTGAAGCTTTCTTT.

This clone was seen more than once but under ten times. The J gene is TRBJ2-7, the V gene TRBV7-9; 7 bases map to TRBD1. The CDR3 loop spans 14 amino acids. Germline CDR1 SEHNR, CDR2 FQNEAQ (reference sequence). V lost 6 bases and J lost 6; bases outside the gene matches: 11. The CDR3, as DNA: TGTGCCAGCAGTACAACAGGACAGGCCCCCGAGCAGTACTTC. As protein: CASSTTGQAPEQYF.

The chain links TRBV7-2 to TRBJ2-3, with TRBD2 identical over 8 bases. This CDR3 is 15 amino acids long. V shed 2 bases, J shed 5 bases, and the junction held 6 bases outside the gene matches. The germline CDR1 and CDR2 sequences are SGHTA and FQGNSA. CDR3 nucleotides: TGTGCCAGCAGCTTAAACGGGAGGGCCGTAGATACGCAGTATTTT. Protein product: CASSLNGRAVDTQYF.

The genes are TRBV9 and TRBJ1-1, with D possibly matching TRBD1 (6 bases). CDR3 length equals 13 residues. Germline V gene sequence: CDR1 SGDLS, CDR2 YYNGEE. The germline V and J ends were trimmed by 6 bases and 4 bases, with 13 bases remaining between them. The CDR3 region has the DNA TGTGCCAGCAACATACAGGGTTCCACTGAAGCTTTCTTT. This translates into CASNIQGSTEAFF.

This clone turned up a few times. The rearrangement links TRBV19 to TRBJ1-5, with D possibly being TRBD1 (5 bases). V dropped 11 bases and J dropped 9 bases, with 14 bases sitting between them. The CDR3 covers 11 residues. Germline V gene lookup returns CDR1 LNHDA and CDR2 SQIVND (reference sequence). The CDR3 here is CAGGEVGPQHF. CDR3 nucleotides: TGTGCCGGAGGGGAAGTTGGGCCCCAGCATTTT.

The V and J genes are TRBV7-8 and TRBJ2-7; 7 bases agree with TRBD2. This CDR3 contains 14 residues. V trimming: 4 bases; J trimming: 2 bases; junction bases outside the gene matches: 5. Germline V gene sequence: CDR1 SGHVS, CDR2 FQNEAQ. The CDR3 here is CASSSASGPYEQYF. In nucleotides, the CDR3 is TGTGCCAGCAGCTCTGCTAGCGGACCCTACGAGCAGTACTTC.

This chain links TRBV4-3 with TRBJ2-1; D possibly uses TRBD1 or TRBD2 (5 bases each). Trimming removed 5 bases from V and 4 bases from J, with 12 bases in between. The CDR3 contains 14 residues. Germline assignment: CDR1 LGHNA and CDR2 YSLEER. The CDR3, as DNA: TGCGCCAGCAGCTCCACGGGGCGATACAATGAGCAGTTCTTC. It encodes CASSSTGRYNEQFF.

The chain combines TRBV25-1 with TRBJ1-5; D not certain. Germline V CDR1 and CDR2: MGHDK, SYGVNS. CDR3 length: 16 amino acids. V was shortened by 4 bases and J by 5 bases, with 18 bases between the two germline ends. This CDR3 is CASSGNLNRGDQPQHF. DNA of the CDR3: TGTGCCAGCAGTGGGAACCTTAATCGAGGTGATCAGCCCCAGCATTTT. Together with reference TRBV25-1 and TRBJ1-5, the CDR3 gives the full variable domain: EADIYQTPRYLVIGTGKKITLECSQTMGHDKMYWYQQDPGMELHLIHYSYGVNSTEKGDLSSESTVSRIRTEHFPLTLESARPSHTSQYLCASSGNLNRGDQPQHFGDGTRLSIL.

This clone was picked up a small number of times. The chain joins TRBV27 to TRBJ2-1; D gene ambiguous. The CDR3 consists of 11 residues. Trimming shortened V by 7 bases and J by 0 bases, and 1 base separated the two germline ends. Per germline, CDR1 MNHEY and CDR2 SMNVEV (reference sequence). The chain's CDR3 is CASISYNEQFF. In DNA, the CDR3 is TGTGCCAGCATCTCCTACAATGAGCAGTTCTTC.

The rearrangement links TRBV15 to TRBJ2-6, with unresolved D. The germline V and J ends were trimmed by 1 base and 0 bases, with 4 bases remaining between them. The CDR3 is made up of 15 amino acids. Germline V gene lookup returns CDR1 LNHNV and CDR2 YYDKDF (reference sequence). The CDR3 sequence: CATSRGGSGANVLTF. The CDR3 nucleotides read TGTGCCACCAGCAGAGGGGGCTCTGGGGCCAACGTCCTGACTTTC.

Written as DNA, the CDR3 is TGCGCCAGCAGTGAGTCCCTAAGGCAGTCATACGAGCAGTACTTC. This translates into CASSESLRQSYEQYF. This chain links TRBV10-2 with TRBJ2-7; D unresolved. This CDR3 has 15 amino acids. The germline V gene has CDR1 WSHSY and CDR2 SAAADI. V gave up 0 bases and J gave up 4 bases, with 13 bases separating them.